Sequencing of this T cell receptor (beta chain) was carried out in a study of T cell responses to AZD1222 COVID-19 vaccine. Germline loops: CDR1 MDHEN, CDR2 SYDVKM. The ends were cut back, 2 bases at V and 6 bases at J, with 10 bases in the middle. There are 13 residues in the CDR3. Using immunoSEQ multiplex PCR, the repertoire was profiled, and TCRdb retains in-frame clones only, with some absent. This table holds about 100,000 clones, about nine tenths found once. Sequencing used peripheral blood, obtained on day 0 of AZD1222 vaccination. The source of this sequence is an adult in good health. The genes are TRBV28 and TRBJ1-2; D gene unclear. DNA of the CDR3: TGTGCCAGCAGTTTAGTGGAGGTCGATGGCTACACCTTC. Translation: CASSLVEVDGYTF.